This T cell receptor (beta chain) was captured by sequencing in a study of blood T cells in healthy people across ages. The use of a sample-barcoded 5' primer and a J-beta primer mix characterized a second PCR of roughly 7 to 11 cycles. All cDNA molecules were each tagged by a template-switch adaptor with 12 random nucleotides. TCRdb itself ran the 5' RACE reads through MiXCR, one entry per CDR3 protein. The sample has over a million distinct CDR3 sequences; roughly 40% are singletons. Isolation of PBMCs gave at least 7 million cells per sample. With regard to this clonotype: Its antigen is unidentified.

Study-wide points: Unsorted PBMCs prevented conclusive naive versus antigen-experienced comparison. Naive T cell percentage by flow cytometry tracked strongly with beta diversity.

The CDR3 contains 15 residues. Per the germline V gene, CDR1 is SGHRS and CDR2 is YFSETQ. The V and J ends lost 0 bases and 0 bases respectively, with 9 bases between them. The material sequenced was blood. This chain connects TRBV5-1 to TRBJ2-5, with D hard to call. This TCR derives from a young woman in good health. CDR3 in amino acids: CASSLGGYYQETQYF. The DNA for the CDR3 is TGCGCCAGCAGCTTGGGGGGATACTACCAAGAGACCCAGTACTTC.